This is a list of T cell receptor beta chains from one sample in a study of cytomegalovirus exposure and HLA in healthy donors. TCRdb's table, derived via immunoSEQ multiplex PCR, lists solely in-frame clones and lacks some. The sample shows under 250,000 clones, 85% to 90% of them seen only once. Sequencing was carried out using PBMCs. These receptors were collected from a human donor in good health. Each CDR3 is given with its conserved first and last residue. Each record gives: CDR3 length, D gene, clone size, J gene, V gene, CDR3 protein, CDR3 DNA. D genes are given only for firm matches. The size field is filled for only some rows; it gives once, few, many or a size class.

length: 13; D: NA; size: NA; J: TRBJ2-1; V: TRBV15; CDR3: CATSRGGENEQFF; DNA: TGTGCCACCAGCAGAGGGGGGGAGAATGAGCAGTTCTTC
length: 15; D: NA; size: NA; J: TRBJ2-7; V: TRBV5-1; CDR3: CASSLYQGMNNEQYF; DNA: TGCGCCAGCAGCTTGTACCAGGGGATGAATAACGAGCAGTACTTC
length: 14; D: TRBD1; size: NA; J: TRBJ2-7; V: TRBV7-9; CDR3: CASSMGQGTYEQYF; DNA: TGTGCCAGCAGCATGGGACAGGGGACTTACGAGCAGTACTTC
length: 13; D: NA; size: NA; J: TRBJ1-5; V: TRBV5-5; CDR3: CASSLGGSQPQHF; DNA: TGTGCCAGCAGCTTGGGAGGGTCGCAGCCCCAGCATTTT
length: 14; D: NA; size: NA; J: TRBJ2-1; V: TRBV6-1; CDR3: CASSRSTSYNEQFF; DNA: TGTGCCAGCAGTCGTAGCACCTCCTACAATGAGCAGTTCTTC
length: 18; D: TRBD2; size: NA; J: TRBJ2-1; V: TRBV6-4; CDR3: CASSDIFPGEGLGNEQFF; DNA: TGTGCCAGCAGTGATATTTTTCCCGGGGAGGGCCTGGGGAATGAGCAGTTCTTC
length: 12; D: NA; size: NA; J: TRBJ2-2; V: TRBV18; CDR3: CASSQVGGELFF; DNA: TGTGCCAGCTCACAAGTCGGCGGGGAGCTGTTTTTT
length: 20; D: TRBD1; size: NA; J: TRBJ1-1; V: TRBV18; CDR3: CASSPTLDRGIGLSNTEAFF; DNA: TGTGCCAGCTCACCAACGCTAGACAGGGGAATTGGGTTGAGTAACACTGAAGCTTTCTTT
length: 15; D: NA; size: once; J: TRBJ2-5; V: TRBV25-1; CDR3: CASRERTVYQETQYF; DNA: TGTGCCAGCAGGGAAAGGACAGTGTACCAAGAGACCCAGTACTTC
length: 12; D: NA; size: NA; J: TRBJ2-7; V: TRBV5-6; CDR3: CASSASTGDLYF; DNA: TGTGCCAGCAGCGCGTCGACCGGGGATCTCTACTTC
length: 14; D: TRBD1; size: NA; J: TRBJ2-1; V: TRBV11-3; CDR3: CASSPGQGAGEQFF; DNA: TGTGCCAGCAGCCCGGGACAGGGGGCTGGCGAGCAGTTCTTC
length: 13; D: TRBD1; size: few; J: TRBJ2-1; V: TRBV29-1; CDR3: CSVVWGTGNVQFF; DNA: TGCAGCGTTGTGTGGGGGACAGGGAACGTGCAGTTCTTC
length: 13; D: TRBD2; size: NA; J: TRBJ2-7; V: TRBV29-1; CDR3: CSGGLAGGYEQYF; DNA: TGCAGCGGAGGACTAGCGGGAGGCTACGAGCAGTACTTC
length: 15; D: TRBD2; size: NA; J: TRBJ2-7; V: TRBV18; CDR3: CASSPGSSGISEQYF; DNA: TGTGCCAGCTCCCCGGGGTCTAGCGGGATATCCGAGCAGTACTTC
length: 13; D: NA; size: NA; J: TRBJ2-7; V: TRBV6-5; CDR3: CASSYSRTYEQYF; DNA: TGTGCCAGCAGTTACTCGAGGACCTACGAGCAGTACTTC
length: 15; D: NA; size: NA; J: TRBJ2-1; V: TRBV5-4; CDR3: CASSLTAGSYNEQFF; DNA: TGTGCCAGCAGCTTGACGGCCGGGTCCTACAATGAGCAGTTCTTC
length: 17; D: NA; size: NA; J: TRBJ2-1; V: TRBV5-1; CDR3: CASSDGTGQKLPGEQFF; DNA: TGCGCCAGCAGCGACGGGACGGGACAAAAGCTACCCGGGGAGCAGTTCTTC
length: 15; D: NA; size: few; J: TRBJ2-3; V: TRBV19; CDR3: CASSIGQSSTDTQYF; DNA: TGTGCCAGTAGTATAGGACAGTCGAGCACAGATACGCAGTATTTT
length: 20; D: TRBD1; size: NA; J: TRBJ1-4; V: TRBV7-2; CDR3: CASSLALVFDRGRENEKLFF; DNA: TGTGCCAGCAGCTTAGCGCTAGTTTTTGACAGGGGGCGGGAGAATGAAAAACTGTTTTTT
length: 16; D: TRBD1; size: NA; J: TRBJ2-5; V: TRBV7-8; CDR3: CASSLSDLLQGPTQYF; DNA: TGTGCCAGCAGCTTATCTGATCTCCTACAGGGGCCGACCCAGTACTTC
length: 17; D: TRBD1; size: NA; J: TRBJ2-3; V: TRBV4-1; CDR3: CASSQAPRDRGSDTQYF; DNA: TGCGCCAGCAGCCAAGCCCCCCGGGACAGGGGATCAGATACGCAGTATTTT
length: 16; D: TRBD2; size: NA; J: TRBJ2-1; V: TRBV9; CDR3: CASSSSRTSGSWEQFF; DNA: TGTGCCAGCAGCTCATCCCGGACTAGCGGGAGTTGGGAGCAGTTCTTC
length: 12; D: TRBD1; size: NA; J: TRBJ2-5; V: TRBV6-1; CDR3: CASSATGGAGHF; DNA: TGTGCCAGCAGTGCTACAGGGGGCGCGGGCCACTTC
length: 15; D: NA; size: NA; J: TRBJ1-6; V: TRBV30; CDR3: CAWSVTEYYNSPLHF; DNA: TGTGCCTGGAGTGTAACAGAGTATTATAATTCACCCCTCCACTTT
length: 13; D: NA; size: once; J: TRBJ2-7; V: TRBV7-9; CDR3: CASSFDYPYEQYF; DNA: TGTGCCAGCAGCTTCGACTACCCCTACGAGCAGTACTTC
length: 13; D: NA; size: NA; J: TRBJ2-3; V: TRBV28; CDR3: CASSSGSTDTQYF; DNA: TGTGCCAGCAGTTCCGGGAGTACAGATACGCAGTATTTT
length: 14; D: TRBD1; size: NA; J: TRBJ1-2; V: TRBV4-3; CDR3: CASSQTGGTYGYTF; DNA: TGCGCCAGCAGCCAAACAGGGGGTACTTATGGCTACACCTTC
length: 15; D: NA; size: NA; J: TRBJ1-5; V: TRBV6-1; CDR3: CASSRSRDGNQPQHF; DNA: TGTGCCAGCAGTAGGAGCAGGGATGGCAATCAGCCCCAGCATTTT
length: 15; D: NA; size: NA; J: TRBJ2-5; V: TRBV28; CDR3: CASSLRGRGEETQYF; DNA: TGTGCCAGCAGTTTAAGGGGCAGGGGCGAAGAGACCCAGTACTTC
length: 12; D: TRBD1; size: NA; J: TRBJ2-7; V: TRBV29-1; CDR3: CSVGGDRDEQYF; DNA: TGCAGCGTTGGGGGTGACAGGGACGAGCAGTACTTC
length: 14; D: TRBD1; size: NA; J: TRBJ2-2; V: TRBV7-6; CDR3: CASSLGQGSGELFF; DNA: TGTGCCAGCAGCCTCGGACAGGGGAGCGGGGAGCTGTTTTTT
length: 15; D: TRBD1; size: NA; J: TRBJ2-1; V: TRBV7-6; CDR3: CASSPGQGSYNEQFF; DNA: TGTGCCAGCAGCCCGGGACAGGGGTCCTACAATGAGCAGTTCTTC
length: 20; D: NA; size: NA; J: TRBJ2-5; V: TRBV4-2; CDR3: CASSQDIYSGGTPARETQYF; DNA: TGTGCCAGCAGCCAAGATATCTACTCGGGTGGGACTCCGGCTAGAGAGACCCAGTACTTC
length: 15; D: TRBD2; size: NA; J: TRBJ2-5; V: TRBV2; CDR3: CASSGGTSYQETQYF; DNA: TGTGCCAGCAGCGGGGGGACTTCGTACCAAGAGACCCAGTACTTC
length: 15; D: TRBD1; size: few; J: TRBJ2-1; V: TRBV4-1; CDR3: CASSLRDRGIDEQFF; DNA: TGCGCCAGCAGCCTTCGGGACAGGGGCATCGATGAGCAGTTCTTC
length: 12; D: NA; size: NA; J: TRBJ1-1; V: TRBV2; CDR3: CASSTRLVEAFF; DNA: TGTGCCAGCTCCACGCGTCTCGTTGAAGCTTTCTTT
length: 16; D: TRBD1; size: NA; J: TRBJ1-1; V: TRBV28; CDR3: CASSLAGTGVNTEAFF; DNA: TGTGCCAGCAGTTTAGCCGGGACAGGAGTGAACACTGAAGCTTTCTTT
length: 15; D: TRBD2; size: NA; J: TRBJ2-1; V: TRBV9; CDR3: CASSRTSGRANEQFF; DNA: TGTGCCAGCAGCCGGACTAGCGGGAGAGCCAATGAGCAGTTCTTC
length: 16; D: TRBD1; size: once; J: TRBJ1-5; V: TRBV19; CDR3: CASRRTGGSGNQPQHF; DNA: TGTGCCAGTAGGCGGACAGGGGGCTCGGGCAATCAGCCCCAGCATTTT
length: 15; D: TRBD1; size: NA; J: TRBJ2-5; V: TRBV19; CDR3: CASSSGTGGLETQYF; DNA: TGTGCCAGTAGCTCCGGGACAGGGGGCCTGGAGACCCAGTACTTC
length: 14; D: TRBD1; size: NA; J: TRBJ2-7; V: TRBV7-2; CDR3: CASSLQGTPYEQYF; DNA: TGTGCCAGCAGCCTACAGGGGACCCCCTACGAGCAGTACTTC
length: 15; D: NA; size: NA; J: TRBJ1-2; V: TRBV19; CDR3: CASSPTWGGAGGYTF; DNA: TGTGCCAGTAGTCCGACATGGGGGGGGGCTGGCGGCTACACCTTC
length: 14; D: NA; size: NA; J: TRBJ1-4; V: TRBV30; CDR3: CAWSAGVVNEKLFF; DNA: TGTGCCTGGAGTGCAGGGGTTGTTAATGAAAAACTGTTTTTT
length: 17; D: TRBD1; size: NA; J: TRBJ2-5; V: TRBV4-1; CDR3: CASSPHATGSWQETQYF; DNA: TGCGCCAGCAGCCCGCATGCGACAGGGAGTTGGCAAGAGACCCAGTACTTC
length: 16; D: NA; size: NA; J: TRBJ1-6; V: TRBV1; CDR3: CTSSQGGDRRNSPLHF; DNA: TGCACCAGCAGCCAAGGGGGGGACAGGCGGAATTCACCCCTCCACTTT
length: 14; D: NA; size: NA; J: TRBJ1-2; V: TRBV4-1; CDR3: CASSQESRVSGYTF; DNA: TGCGCCAGCAGCCAAGAATCGAGGGTTTCGGGCTACACCTTC
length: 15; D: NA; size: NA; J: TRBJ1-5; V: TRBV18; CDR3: CASSGGQLSNQPQHF; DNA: TGTGCCAGCTCAGGAGGACAGCTAAGCAATCAGCCCCAGCATTTT
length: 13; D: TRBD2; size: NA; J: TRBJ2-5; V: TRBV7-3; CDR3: CASSPSGRETQYF; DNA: TGTGCCAGCAGCCCCAGCGGGAGAGAGACCCAGTACTTC
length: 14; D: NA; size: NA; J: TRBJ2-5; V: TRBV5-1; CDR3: CASSSGLSTETQYF; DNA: TGCGCCAGCAGCTCTGGACTGAGTACCGAGACCCAGTACTTC
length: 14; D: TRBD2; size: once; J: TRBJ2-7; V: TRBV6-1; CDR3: CASSESSGSYEQYF; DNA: TGTGCCAGCAGTGAATCTAGCGGGAGTTACGAGCAGTACTTC
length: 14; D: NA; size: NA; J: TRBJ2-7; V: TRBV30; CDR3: CAWSPSVGGYEQYF; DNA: TGTGCCTGGAGTCCCTCGGTGGGGGGCTACGAGCAGTACTTC
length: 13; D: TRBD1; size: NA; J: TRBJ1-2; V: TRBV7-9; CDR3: CASAFGTGYGYTF; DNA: TGTGCCAGCGCCTTTGGGACAGGCTATGGCTACACCTTC
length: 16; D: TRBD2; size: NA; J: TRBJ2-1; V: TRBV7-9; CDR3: CASSLLLAGASDEQFF; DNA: TGTGCCAGCAGCTTACTACTAGCGGGAGCATCGGATGAGCAGTTCTTC